This TCR beta chain was identified in a study of technical replicates of blood from several donors. Profiled with immunoSEQ multiplex PCR; TCRdb holds only in-frame clones, not every one. The data contain under 85,000 clones, approximately 91% of them singletons. Trimming took 0 bases from V and 0 from J, leaving 18 bases between them. This CDR3 comprises 19 residues. Sequenced sample: T cells isolated from PBMCs. This receptor was taken from a human donor in good health. Some clones in this sample may be carry-over from other donors' samples. This chain connects TRBV23-1 to TRBJ1-3; D unclear. TRBV23-1 is assigned to the ORF class and has an uncertain function. The CDR3 nucleotides are TGCGCCAGCAGTCAATCAAAATGGGCAGGTGGCCTCTCTGGAAACACCATATATTTT. As protein: CASSQSKWAGGLSGNTIYF.